Following are 22 T cell receptor beta chains from one sample sequenced in a study of CD8+ T cells in alopecia areata. Once RNA had been extracted, it was reverse transcribed into cDNA to act as the sequencing template. Assay used: immunoSEQ multiplex PCR; TCRdb lists only in-frame clones, some missing. The sample carries some 200,000 clones, approximately 57% recorded once. Sample treatment: oral pan-JAK inhibitor, 5-10 mg twice daily. This specimen was CD4+ T cells sorted from blood, taken at week 4, from a patient treated with tofacitinib. All receptors come from a human donor with alopecia areata.

The CDR3 here is CASSSGTEYNEQFF. CDR3 in DNA: TGTGCCAGCAGCTCAGGGACAGAATACAATGAGCAGTTCTTC. V is TRBV7-8 and J is TRBJ2-1, with 7 bases identical to TRBD1. V lost 4 bases, J lost 4 bases, and 4 bases stayed unmatched. Germline V gives CDR1 SGHVS, CDR2 FQNEAQ. This CDR3 has 14 residues.

The chain is built from TRBV2 and TRBJ2-4, with a weak D call TRBD2 (6 bases). The CDR3 loop spans 13 amino acids. The V end was cut by 6 bases, the J end by 6 bases, with 12 bases between. The germline CDR1 and CDR2 sequences are SNHLY and FYNNEI. CDR3 sequence (DNA): TGTGCCAGCAGCCCAGGGACTGCAAACATTCAGTACTTC. Translation gives CASSPGTANIQYF.

In the case of this clone: The identical CDR3 is also encoded by other nucleotide sequences in the sample. The genes are TRBV29-1 and TRBJ1-2; D gene ambiguous. Per germline, CDR1 SQVTM and CDR2 ANQGSEA. V was pared by 4 bases and J by 0 bases, with 6 bases between. There are 12 residues in the CDR3. CDR3 protein: CSVGGPNYGYTF. CDR3 nucleotides: TGCAGCGTTGGCGGGCCTAACTATGGCTACACCTTC.

This sequence joins TRBV7-9 and TRBJ2-2; D is perhaps TRBD1 (6 bases). CDR1 is SEHNR and CDR2 is FQNEAQ in the germline V gene (reference sequence). Trimming left V 3 bases short and J 7 bases short, with 9 bases between. CDR3 length: 13 amino acids. In nucleotides, the CDR3 is TGTGCCAGCAGCTTCCTAGGGGGCGGGGAGCTGTTTTTT. Protein: CASSFLGGGELFF.

This clone was found once. Other DNA sequences from this sample encode an identical CDR3 as well. This chain joins TRBV6-5 and TRBJ2-7, with TRBD1 matching over 10 bases. Germline CDR1 MNHEY, CDR2 SVGAGI. CDR3 length equals 15 residues. V lost 2 bases and J lost 2; bases outside the gene matches: 3. The DNA of the CDR3 is TGTGCCAGCAGTTACAGGGACAGGGGTGCCTACGAGCAGTACTTC. Translated, it gives CASSYRDRGAYEQYF.

The rearrangement links TRBV29-1 to TRBJ1-2; unclear D gene. The CDR3 totals 13 residues. The germline V gene has CDR1 SQVTM and CDR2 ANQGSEA. Trimming took 5 bases from V and 1 from J, leaving 11 bases between them. CDR3 bases: TGCAGCGTTTCGAGGGAGATTAACTATGGCTACACCTTC. It translates to CSVSREINYGYTF.

The rearrangement joins TRBV9 to TRBJ2-3, with TRBD1 matching over 9 bases. J gave up 1 base and V 3 bases, and 6 bases lay outside the gene matches. CDR1 is SGDLS and CDR2 is YYNGEE in the germline V gene. This CDR3 is built from 16 residues. The CDR3 DNA sequence: TGTGCCAGCAGCGAGAGACAGGGGGGCGGCACAGATACGCAGTATTTT. Protein product: CASSERQGGGTDTQYF.

The chain combines TRBV9 with TRBJ1-4; 8 bases agree with TRBD1. Germline CDR1 and CDR2: SGDLS and YYNGEE. CDR3 length: 15 residues. V dropped 2 bases and J dropped 7; count of bases not matched to a gene: 7. Written as DNA, the CDR3 is TGTGCCAGCAGCGTCGCCGAAGGGACAGGTGAAAAACTGTTTTTT. It yields the protein CASSVAEGTGEKLFF.

The chain has TRBV25-1 and TRBJ2-7, with D hard to call. Germline V gives CDR1 MGHDK, CDR2 SYGVNS. CDR3 length equals 12 residues. V was pared by 3 bases and J by 3 bases, with 6 bases between. The CDR3 DNA follows: TGTGCCAGCAGTGACGGAATCTACGAGCAGTACTTC. Protein: CASSDGIYEQYF.

This clone was observed once. The chain uses TRBV9 and TRBJ1-2, with TRBD1 as a possible D gene (5 bases). The V end was cut by 0 bases, the J end by 4 bases, with 7 bases between. CDR3 length: 13 amino acids. Germline V lookup: CDR1 SGDLS, CDR2 YYNGEE. The CDR3 reads CASSVAQGYGYTF. In DNA, the CDR3 is TGTGCCAGCAGCGTAGCCCAGGGCTATGGCTACACCTTC.

The chain is built from TRBV7-2 and TRBJ1-3, with a tentative D call TRBD1 (6 bases). The CDR3 is 14 residues long. Germline-derived CDR1 and CDR2 are SGHTA and FQGNSA. Trimming shortened V by 8 bases and J by 4 bases, and 15 bases separated the two germline ends. CDR3 sequence reads: CASGVRGIGNTIYF. The CDR3 DNA reads as TGTGCCAGCGGCGTCAGGGGAATCGGAAACACCATATATTTT.

This sequence joins TRBV27 and TRBJ1-2; D gene uncertain. The germline gives CDR1 MNHEY, CDR2 SMNVEV (reference sequence). Deletions cut 4 bases from V and 8 bases from J, with 14 bases between. This CDR3 spans 13 amino acids. For the CDR3, the DNA is TGTGCCAGCAGTTCCGCGGGTGCGAGCGGCTACACCTTC. Translation gives CASSSAGASGYTF.

The chain is built from TRBV6-1 and TRBJ2-1, with 11 bases aligning to TRBD1. Germline CDR1 reads MNHNS; CDR2 reads SASEGT. V was clipped by 1 base and J by 8 bases; unmatched bases: 4. CDR3 length: 15 residues. The chain's CDR3 is CASSEVGQGADEQFF. The CDR3 DNA reads TGTGCCAGCAGTGAAGTAGGACAGGGGGCAGATGAGCAGTTCTTC.

In this sample, this clone turned up a few times. The V gene is TRBV29-1, the J gene TRBJ2-5; TRBD2 is a possible D gene (6 bases). Per germline, CDR1 SQVTM and CDR2 ANQGSEA. Trimming removed 6 bases from V and 1 base from J, with 12 bases in between. The CDR3 is made up of 13 amino acids. The CDR3 DNA sequence: TGCAGCGTGCGGGGTGGGTTCCAAGAGACCCAGTACTTC. It yields the protein CSVRGGFQETQYF.

This clone came up once. The V and J genes are TRBV29-1 and TRBJ2-1; D is ambiguous. Trimming left V 6 bases short and J 6 bases short, with 12 bases between. In germline, CDR1 is SQVTM, CDR2 ANQGSEA. The CDR3 is 12 residues long. Here the CDR3 reads CSVAQTLNEQFF. CDR3 bases: TGCAGCGTGGCCCAGACTCTCAATGAGCAGTTCTTC.

The genes are TRBV2 and TRBJ1-2; D might be TRBD1 (5 bases). This CDR3 comprises 17 residues. Trimming shortened V by 3 bases and J by 4 bases, and 21 bases separated the two germline ends. The V gene's germline CDR1 is SNHLY and CDR2 FYNNEI. The CDR3 is CASSERGDGLTSYGYTF. In DNA, the CDR3 is TGTGCCAGCAGTGAGAGAGGGGACGGATTGACCTCCTATGGCTACACCTTC.

The chain uses TRBV30 and TRBJ2-1; 13 bases map to TRBD2. The CDR3 has 15 amino acids. The germline V gene has CDR1 GTSNPN and CDR2 SVGIG (reference sequence). Losses at the gene ends were 7 bases for V and 7 bases for J; bases not matched to a gene: 10. CDR3 nucleotides: TGTGCCTACACTAGCGGGGGGGGCCTAGGGAATGAGCAGTTCTTC. The encoded protein is CAYTSGGGLGNEQFF.

The chain is built from TRBV7-2 and TRBJ2-3; D may match TRBD1 or TRBD2 (6 bases each). The CDR3 has 14 amino acids. Germline values: CDR1 SGHTA, CDR2 FQGNSA. V was clipped by 7 bases and J by 9 bases, with 20 bases between them. The DNA for the CDR3 is TGTGCCAGCAAACTGGGGGGCTCTGAGATAACGCAGTATTTT. This translates into CASKLGGSEITQYF.

This clone was seen only a few times. J is TRBJ1-1 and V is TRBV29-1, with a possible D match to TRBD1 (5 bases). V was shortened by 3 bases and J by 0 bases, with 14 bases between the two germline ends. Germline V gene lookup returns CDR1 SQVTM and CDR2 ANQGSEA. The CDR3 length is 15 residues. CDR3 sequence reads: CSVEGGADMNTEAFF. The CDR3 DNA reads as TGCAGCGTTGAGGGAGGGGCGGATATGAACACTGAAGCTTTCTTT.

DNA for the CDR3: TGTGCCAGTAGTTCACAGACAGGCATCAATCAGCCCCAGCATTTT. Encoded protein: CASSSQTGINQPQHF. The chain employs TRBV19 and TRBJ1-5; TRBD1 is a possible D gene (6 bases). The CDR3 loop spans 15 amino acids. Germline CDR1 is LNHDA and CDR2 is SQIVND (reference sequence). V was clipped by 5 bases and J by 3 bases, with 14 bases between them.

The chain employs TRBV4-1 and TRBJ2-7, with 7 bases lining up with TRBD1. The J segment lost 2 bases and the V segment lost 3 bases, leaving 7 bases of the junction unmatched. The CDR3 covers 15 residues. Germline CDR1 reads MGHRA; CDR2 reads YSYEKL. CDR3 DNA: TGCGCCAGCAGCCACGGACAGGCCGACCCCTACGAGCAGTACTTC. The encoded protein is CASSHGQADPYEQYF.

The rearrangement uses TRBV7-9 and TRBJ1-1, with no clear D. The length of the CDR3 is 13 residues. From germline, CDR1 is SEHNR and CDR2 FQNEAQ (reference sequence). V lost 2 bases to trimming and J lost 0 bases, with 4 bases between them. CDR3 protein: CASSLTVNTEAFF. The CDR3 region has the DNA TGTGCCAGCAGCTTAACCGTGAACACTGAAGCTTTCTTT.